The 18 T cell receptor beta chains listed next were all sequenced from one sample in a study of cytomegalovirus exposure and HLA in healthy donors (dated by TCRdb to 2016 to 2017). The library was produced with the immunoSEQ multiplex PCR assay. The multiplex PCR relied on a mix of 60 forward primers for TCR Vbeta segments and 13 reverse primers for TCR Jbeta segments. Drawn from immuneACCESS, this table holds only the in-frame rearrangements with V and J called that TCRdb kept. Clones are partly lost; checked studies trace under half to an unresolved V gene and leave the rest unexplained. The sample table records around 50,000 clones; about 70% of these occur just once. The ten largest clones take up around 21% of the sample. Sequencing was performed on PBMCs. The receptor source for this set is a woman in her fifties or sixties in good health and CMV-seropositive.

This chain links TRBV5-1 with TRBJ1-2, with no clear D. Germline values: CDR1 SGHRS, CDR2 YFSETQ. Trimming pared 0 bases from V and 3 bases from J, leaving 9 bases between. There are 14 residues in the CDR3. The CDR3 loop is CASSLAQSHYGYTF. The CDR3 nucleotides read TGCGCCAGCAGCTTGGCACAGTCCCACTATGGCTACACCTTC.

The genes are TRBV7-9 and TRBJ2-1, with D perhaps TRBD2 (5 bases). V was shortened by 4 bases and J by 3 bases, with 19 bases between the two germline ends. CDR3 length equals 17 residues. Germline lookup yields CDR1 SEHNR and CDR2 FQNEAQ (reference sequence). The CDR3 region is CASSSAVAADFYNEQFF. In nucleotides, the CDR3 is TGTGCCAGCAGCTCAGCGGTAGCCGCAGACTTCTACAATGAGCAGTTCTTC.

The genes are TRBV30 and TRBJ1-4; D is perhaps TRBD1 (5 bases). V was shortened by 6 bases and J by 6 bases, with 17 bases between the two germline ends. CDR1 and CDR2 (germline): GTSNPN, SVGIG (reference sequence). CDR3 length: 14 residues. The CDR3 DNA is TGTGCCTGTAGGGGTCGGGTAATCGATGAAAAACTGTTTTTT. Protein sequence: CACRGRVIDEKLFF.

This clone was observed a few times. The CDR3 reads CASSLGQESKPQHF. DNA of the CDR3: TGTGCCAGCAGTTTGGGACAGGAGTCCAAGCCCCAGCATTTT. The chain combines TRBV28 with TRBJ1-5, with 8 positions matching TRBD1. The V segment lost 3 bases and the J segment 8 bases; nucleotides outside the gene matches: 6. Looked up from germline, CDR1 is MDHEN and CDR2 is SYDVKM. This CDR3 is built from 14 residues.

The chain combines TRBV7-9 with TRBJ2-3; D might be TRBD2 (6 bases). The V end lost 5 bases, the J end lost 3 bases, and 18 bases lay between the germline ends. This CDR3 spans 16 amino acids. Germline V gene lookup returns CDR1 SEHNR and CDR2 FQNEAQ (reference sequence). CDR3 coding DNA: TGTGCCAGCAGCCCCTTGGGGGGAACTATTACAGATACGCAGTATTTT. Protein sequence: CASSPLGGTITDTQYF.

This clone was detected only a few times. This chain connects TRBV7-6 to TRBJ2-7, with 7 bases identical to TRBD1. V shed 5 bases, J shed 6 bases, and the junction held 10 bases outside the gene matches. The germline V gene encodes CDR1 SGHVS and CDR2 FNYEAQ. The CDR3 has 14 amino acids. The CDR3 DNA is TGTGCCAGCAGCCCCTTAGACAGGGCTGCCGAGCAGTACTTC. Residues: CASSPLDRAAEQYF.

About this clone: A junction end diverges from the germline sequence, so it may reflect a read error. The CDR3 protein is CASTSIAGGLQVTQYF. For the CDR3, the DNA is TGTGCCAGCACCTCCATAGCGGGAGGCCTTCAAGTGACCCAGTACTTC. The chain joins TRBV27 to TRBJ2-5; TRBD2 matches at 10 bases. Germline CDR1 and CDR2: MNHEY and SMNVEV (reference sequence). This CDR3 is built from 16 residues.

The chain recombines TRBV18 with TRBJ2-2, with D uncertain. Germline V gene data show CDR1 as KGHSH and CDR2 as LQKENI. The CDR3 totals 14 residues. The V and J ends lost 5 bases and 6 bases respectively, with 13 bases between them. The CDR3 region is CASSSTTPSGELFF. The CDR3 DNA is TGTGCCAGCTCATCAACAACACCGTCCGGGGAGCTGTTTTTT.

The rearrangement uses TRBV5-1 and TRBJ1-2, with 7 bases that match TRBD1. This CDR3 contains 16 residues. Germline V gives CDR1 SGHRS, CDR2 YFSETQ. The V gene end was trimmed by 4 bases and the J gene end by 7 bases; junction bases not matched to a gene: 16. CDR3 amino acids: CASSVGSQGDSSGYTF. As DNA, the CDR3 is TGCGCCAGCAGCGTCGGGTCGCAGGGGGATTCGTCTGGCTACACCTTC.

The chain carries TRBV5-4 and TRBJ1-4, with TRBD1 matching 8 bases. This CDR3 is 15 amino acids long. V gave up 3 bases and J gave up 7 bases; unmatched junction bases: 8. Germline V lookup: CDR1 SGHNT, CDR2 YYREEE (reference sequence). Written as DNA, the CDR3 is TGTGCCAGCAGCTCAACAGGGGGAGGGAGTGAAAAACTGTTTTTT. Its translation: CASSSTGGGSEKLFF.

This chain links TRBV2 with TRBJ1-2; D ambiguous. CDR1 is SNHLY, CDR2 FYNNEI, per germline. The V gene lost 4 bases and the J gene lost 4 bases, with 7 bases spanning the gap. This CDR3 has 12 amino acids. CDR3 amino acids: CASSGESYGYTF. CDR3 bases: TGTGCCAGCAGTGGGGAGAGCTATGGCTACACCTTC.

This clone was found a few times. The J gene is TRBJ1-4, the V gene TRBV4-3; D possibly corresponds to TRBD1 (5 bases). The CDR3 sequence is 16 residues long. Germline V gene sequence: CDR1 LGHNA, CDR2 YSLEER. V gave up 1 base and J gave up 7 bases, with 16 bases separating them. Here the CDR3 reads CASSQVLGAVGEKLFF. The CDR3 DNA is TGCGCCAGCAGCCAAGTATTAGGGGCGGTGGGTGAAAAACTGTTTTTT.

The chain links TRBV2 to TRBJ2-7; 9 nucleotides line up with TRBD1. Germline CDR1 is SNHLY and CDR2 is FYNNEI. This CDR3 contains 15 residues. Trimming at V came to 0 bases and at J to 9 bases, leaving 9 bases not matched to a gene. CDR3: CASSEANRGQGRQYF. CDR3 in DNA: TGTGCCAGCAGTGAAGCGAACAGGGGGCAAGGGAGGCAGTACTTC.

The V and J genes are TRBV28 and TRBJ2-7, with TRBD1 identical over 9 bases. Per the germline V gene, CDR1 is MDHEN and CDR2 is SYDVKM. This CDR3 is 13 amino acids long. V dropped 9 bases and J dropped 3; count of bases not matched to a gene: 6. CDR3 region: CASRTGVVYEQYF. DNA of the CDR3: TGTGCCAGTCGGACAGGGGTCGTCTACGAGCAGTACTTC.

The chain couples TRBV5-6 to TRBJ1-4; TRBD1 is a possible D gene (6 bases). The germline CDR1 and CDR2 sequences are SGHDT and YYEEEE. Trimming pared 2 bases from V and 8 bases from J, leaving 13 bases between. The CDR3 covers 14 residues. As DNA, the CDR3 is TGTGCCAGCAGCTTACCCGGGACACCCGAAAAACTGTTTTTT. This encodes CASSLPGTPEKLFF. Combining the CDR3 with reference TRBV5-6 and TRBJ1-4 gives the whole variable domain DAGVTQSPTHLIKTRGQQVTLRCSPKSGHDTVSWYQQALGQGPQFIFQYYEEEERQRGNFPDRFSGHQFPNYSSELNVNALLLGDSALYLCASSLPGTPEKLFFGSGTQLSVL.

The gene calls are TRBV7-9 and TRBJ2-7; 7 bases are shared with TRBD1. The CDR3 has 13 residues. The germline V gene has CDR1 SEHNR and CDR2 FQNEAQ (reference sequence). With 5 bases clipped from V and 4 bases from J, the junction kept 5 bases outside the gene matches. The CDR3 DNA follows: TGTGCCAGCAGCCAGGGGGAAGGTTACGAGCAGTACTTC. Translation gives CASSQGEGYEQYF. Using reference TRBV7-9 and TRBJ2-7 for the parts outside the CDR3, the full variable domain is DTGVSQNPRHKITKRGQNVTFRCDPISEHNRLYWYRQTLGQGPEFLTYFQNEAQLEKSRLLSDRFSAERPKGSFSTLEIQRTEQGDSAMYLCASSQGEGYEQYFGPGTRLTVT.

This chain joins TRBV7-2 and TRBJ2-7; 10 bases match TRBD2. J gave up 0 bases and V 4 bases, and 6 bases lay outside the gene matches. The length of the CDR3 is 16 residues. The germline gives CDR1 SGHTA, CDR2 FQGNSA. The CDR3 DNA sequence: TGTGCCAGCAGCTCTCAAGCTAGCGGGGGCTCCTACGAGCAGTACTTC. Translation: CASSSQASGGSYEQYF. Full variable domain (missing parts from reference TRBV7-2 and TRBJ2-7): GAGVSQSPSNKVTEKGKDVELRCDPISGHTALYWYRQSLGQGLEFLIYFQGNSAPDKSGLPSDRFSAERTGGSVSTLTIQRTQQEDSAVYLCASSSQASGGSYEQYFGPGTRLTVT.

The V call is TRBV10-3, the J call TRBJ1-4, with 7 bases aligning to TRBD1. V gave up 10 bases and J gave up 4 bases; unmatched junction bases: 9. Germline assignment: CDR1 ENHRY and CDR2 SYGVKD. CDR3 length: 14 residues. The CDR3 protein is CATQGRDSNEKLFF. CDR3 coding DNA: TGTGCCACCCAGGGCAGGGACAGTAATGAAAAACTGTTTTTT.